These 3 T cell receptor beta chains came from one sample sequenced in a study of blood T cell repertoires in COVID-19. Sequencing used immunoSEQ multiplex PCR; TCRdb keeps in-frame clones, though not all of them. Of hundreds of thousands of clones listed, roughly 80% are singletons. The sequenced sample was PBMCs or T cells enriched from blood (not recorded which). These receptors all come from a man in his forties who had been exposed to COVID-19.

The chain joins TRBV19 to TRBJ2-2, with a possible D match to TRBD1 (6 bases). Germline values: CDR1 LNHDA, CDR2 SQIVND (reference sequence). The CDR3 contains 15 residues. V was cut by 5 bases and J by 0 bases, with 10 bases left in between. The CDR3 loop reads CASSPGHTNTGELFF. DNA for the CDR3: TGTGCCAGTAGTCCGGGACACACGAACACCGGGGAGCTGTTTTTT. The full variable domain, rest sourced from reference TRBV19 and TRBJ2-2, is DGGITQSPKYLFRKEGQNVTLSCEQNLNHDAMYWYRQDPGQGLRLIYYSQIVNDFQKGDIAEGYSVSREKKESFPLTVTSAQKNPTAFYLCASSPGHTNTGELFFGEGSRLTVL.

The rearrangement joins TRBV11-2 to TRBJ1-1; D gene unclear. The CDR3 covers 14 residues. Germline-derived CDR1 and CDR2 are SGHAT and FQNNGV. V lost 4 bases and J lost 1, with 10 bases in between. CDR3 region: CASSSPRGNTEAFF. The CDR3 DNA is TGTGCCAGCAGCTCACCGCGGGGGAACACTGAAGCTTTCTTT.

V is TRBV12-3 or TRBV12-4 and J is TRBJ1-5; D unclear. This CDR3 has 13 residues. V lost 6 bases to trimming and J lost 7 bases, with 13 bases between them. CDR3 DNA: TGTGCCAGCAGGCGAAGGGAGGGCCAGCCCCAGCATTTT. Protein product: CASRRREGQPQHF.